This T cell receptor beta chain was obtained from a study of T-cell reconstitution after alpha-beta-depleted transplantation in children. This CDR3 is 12 amino acids long. J was trimmed by 14 bases and V by 3 bases; bases with no gene match: 7. The germline CDR1 and CDR2 sequences are SGHTA and FQGNSA. This clonotype was recorded a few times. This sample's TCRbeta library carried unique molecular identifier barcodes. MiXCR was run by TCRdb on the PCR reads, yielding one entry per CDR3 protein. The sample lists about 360,000 distinct CDR3 sequences, roughly 15% occurring once. The sequencing here drew on PBMCs, taken from the stem cell graft. The chain uses TRBV7-2 and TRBJ2-1, with 7 bases fitting TRBD1. The source of this sequence is a human donor who donated a stem cell graft to a child with Fanconi anemia. The CDR3 coding sequence is TGTGCCAGCAGCTTCGAAACAGGGGAAAAGTTCTTC. This gives the protein CASSFETGEKFF.